Listed below are T cell receptor beta chains from one sample, sequenced in a study of CD8 T cells in Susac syndrome. TCRdb reprocessed the immunoSEQ multiplex PCR reads with MiXCR, giving one entry per CDR3 protein. The repertoire holds some 250,000 distinct CDR3 sequences, with about 95% as singletons. Sequenced: CD4+ T cells from PBMCs. The receptors were sampled from a human donor with Susac syndrome. Both conserved end residues are trimmed from each CDR3. Fields, in order: J gene, clone size, V gene, CDR3 protein. Size values are once, few and many counts, or a class for expanded clones, and some rows have none.

j_call: TRBJ2-7; clone_size: .; v_call: TRBV30; cdr3_aa: AWNLAAYEQY
j_call: TRBJ1-1; clone_size: .; v_call: TRBV29-1; cdr3_aa: SVDRGGTEAF
j_call: TRBJ2-2; clone_size: .; v_call: TRBV29-1; cdr3_aa: SVSGLNTGELF
j_call: TRBJ2-1; clone_size: .; v_call: TRBV4-1; cdr3_aa: ASSQVLGQGSYNEQF
j_call: TRBJ1-1; clone_size: .; v_call: TRBV12-3/TRBV12-4; cdr3_aa: ASSPLVGNTEAF
j_call: TRBJ1-5; clone_size: .; v_call: TRBV6-2/TRBV6-3; cdr3_aa: ASSTQEGRVRGAPRNFQPQH
j_call: TRBJ1-5; clone_size: .; v_call: TRBV6-5; cdr3_aa: ASSRVATSNQPQH
j_call: TRBJ1-4; clone_size: once; v_call: TRBV18; cdr3_aa: ASSPQGTRGKLF
j_call: TRBJ2-1; clone_size: once; v_call: TRBV7-8; cdr3_aa: ASSLDVDRVVDEQF
j_call: TRBJ2-1; clone_size: .; v_call: TRBV29-1; cdr3_aa: SAGLAETYNEQF
j_call: TRBJ2-1; clone_size: .; v_call: TRBV29-1; cdr3_aa: SVLVRGYEQF
j_call: TRBJ2-1; clone_size: .; v_call: TRBV14; cdr3_aa: ASSQDKGQGVGEQF
j_call: TRBJ2-5; clone_size: .; v_call: TRBV20-1; cdr3_aa: SARAAGVTTQY
j_call: TRBJ2-5; clone_size: once; v_call: TRBV14; cdr3_aa: ASSQGLIKETQY
j_call: TRBJ2-1; clone_size: .; v_call: TRBV3-1; cdr3_aa: ASSQAAAAFNNEQF
j_call: TRBJ1-1; clone_size: .; v_call: TRBV28; cdr3_aa: ASSFDVPLNTEAF
j_call: TRBJ2-5; clone_size: .; v_call: TRBV15; cdr3_aa: ATSRVRARGLGGETQY
j_call: TRBJ1-1; clone_size: .; v_call: TRBV29-1; cdr3_aa: SVETDKNTEAF
j_call: TRBJ1-2; clone_size: .; v_call: TRBV30; cdr3_aa: AWGARDRAAAGYT
j_call: TRBJ2-1; clone_size: .; v_call: TRBV29-1; cdr3_aa: SVAARLAGNEQF
j_call: TRBJ2-7; clone_size: .; v_call: TRBV11-2; cdr3_aa: ASSPWGGGPYEQY
j_call: TRBJ2-7; clone_size: .; v_call: TRBV20-1; cdr3_aa: SAGRPSGTYEQY
j_call: TRBJ1-5; clone_size: .; v_call: TRBV20-1; cdr3_aa: SASIRYNQPQH
j_call: TRBJ2-1; clone_size: .; v_call: TRBV20-1; cdr3_aa: SAREGAEYNEQF
j_call: TRBJ2-1; clone_size: once; v_call: TRBV2; cdr3_aa: ASMLGDLYNEQF
j_call: TRBJ2-1; clone_size: .; v_call: TRBV13; cdr3_aa: ASSLAARNNEQF
j_call: TRBJ2-4; clone_size: .; v_call: TRBV25-1; cdr3_aa: ASSGPGSEAKNIQY
j_call: TRBJ2-7; clone_size: once; v_call: TRBV6-5; cdr3_aa: ATHRGAYEQY
j_call: TRBJ1-4; clone_size: .; v_call: TRBV20-1; cdr3_aa: SASPLRGNEKLF
j_call: TRBJ2-3; clone_size: .; v_call: TRBV4-1; cdr3_aa: ASSPQGSGRPDTQY
j_call: TRBJ1-1; clone_size: .; v_call: TRBV3-1; cdr3_aa: ASSQGFRGTEAF
j_call: TRBJ2-1; clone_size: once; v_call: TRBV24-1; cdr3_aa: ATSDPGTRDEQF
j_call: TRBJ2-1; clone_size: .; v_call: TRBV20-1; cdr3_aa: SASPSGVAGYNEQF
j_call: TRBJ2-4; clone_size: .; v_call: TRBV15; cdr3_aa: ATSIRSAEDIAKNIQY
j_call: TRBJ2-1; clone_size: .; v_call: TRBV14; cdr3_aa: ASSQEYNEQF
j_call: TRBJ1-1; clone_size: .; v_call: TRBV5-1; cdr3_aa: ASSTERGQDTEAF
j_call: TRBJ1-3; clone_size: .; v_call: TRBV3-1; cdr3_aa: ASSQETGVTGNTIY
j_call: TRBJ2-2; clone_size: .; v_call: TRBV2; cdr3_aa: ASQTGTGELF
j_call: TRBJ2-1; clone_size: few; v_call: TRBV12-3/TRBV12-4; cdr3_aa: ASSGLVGEQF
j_call: TRBJ1-2; clone_size: few; v_call: TRBV5-4; cdr3_aa: ASSQTGLYGYT
j_call: TRBJ2-7; clone_size: .; v_call: TRBV4-1; cdr3_aa: ASSQERREGLYEQY